Each of the 27 T cell receptor beta chains below was sequenced from the same sample in a study of shared clonotypes between healthy human individuals. The assay was immunoSEQ multiplex PCR, and TCRdb's table has in-frame clones only and misses some. This table holds millions of clones, roughly 93% found once. The specimen sequenced was naive CD4+ T cells from PBMCs. This sample's subset: CD45RA+ positively selected. These receptors were collected from a man between 18 and 29 years old in good health. Some clones in this sample may be carry-over from other donors' samples.

The genes are TRBV29-1 and TRBJ2-3; 8 bases fit TRBD1. Germline CDR1 is SQVTM and CDR2 is ANQGSEA. J was trimmed by 0 bases and V by 7 bases; bases with no gene match: 12. The CDR3 runs to 16 residues. The CDR3: CSAQLSRTGSTDTQYF. The CDR3 DNA is TGCAGCGCTCAACTTTCGCGGACAGGGAGCACAGATACGCAGTATTTT.

This clone has just one count. The chain has TRBV14 and TRBJ1-4; D unresolved. This CDR3 comprises 13 residues. Germline CDR1 and CDR2: SGHDN and FVKESK. Trimming removed 7 bases at V and 7 bases at J, with 13 bases between. The CDR3 region has the DNA TGTGCCAGCACCCTAGATGGGTCTGAAAAACTGTTTTTT. Protein product: CASTLDGSEKLFF.

The genes are TRBV5-1 and TRBJ2-2; D perhaps matches TRBD1 (6 bases). The germline CDR1 and CDR2 sequences are SGHRS and YFSETQ. V was cut by 5 bases and J by 2 bases, with 10 bases left in between. This CDR3 region has 14 residues. CDR3 nucleotides: TGCGCCAGCAGGGGACACCCAAACACCGGGGAGCTGTTTTTT. Protein sequence: CASRGHPNTGELFF. The full variable domain, rest sourced from reference TRBV5-1 and TRBJ2-2, is KAGVTQTPRYLIKTRGQQVTLSCSPISGHRSVSWYQQTPGQGLQFLFEYFSETQRNKGNFPGRFSGRQFSNSRSEMNVSTLELGDSALYLCASRGHPNTGELFFGEGSRLTVL.

Comments on this clone: Other DNA sequences in the same sample also yield this CDR3. The V gene is TRBV5-4, the J gene TRBJ1-3; D uncertain. The germline V gene has CDR1 SGHNT and CDR2 YYREEE (reference sequence). V was pared by 1 base and J by 4 bases, with 6 bases between. This CDR3 contains 13 residues. CDR3 DNA: TGTGCCAGCAGCTTGTTTTCCGGAAACACCATATATTTT. Its protein product is CASSLFSGNTIYF.

The J gene is TRBJ1-2, the V gene TRBV9; 9 bases match TRBD1. CDR1 is SGDLS and CDR2 is YYNGEE in the germline V gene. The CDR3 totals 15 residues. The V and J ends lost 1 base and 7 bases, in that order; junction bases with no gene match: 8. As DNA, the CDR3 is TGTGCCAGCAGCGTATCAGGACAGGGGTTTTTTGGCTACACCTTC. It translates to CASSVSGQGFFGYTF.

The V and J genes are TRBV7-2 and TRBJ2-7, with D possibly TRBD1 on 5 matching bases. Trimming took off 5 bases at V and 4 bases at J, with 12 bases between the two ends. In germline, CDR1 is SGHTA, CDR2 FQGNSA. The CDR3 length is 13 residues. Here the CDR3 DNA reads TGTGCCAGCAGCCCAGTGCAGGGATACGAGCAGTACTTC. Its translation: CASSPVQGYEQYF.

This chain links TRBV19 with TRBJ1-5; D uncertain. Germline V lookup: CDR1 LNHDA, CDR2 SQIVND (reference sequence). The ends were cut back, 11 bases at V and 0 bases at J, with 14 bases in the middle. There are 14 residues in the CDR3. CDR3 residues: CASGWEISNQPQHF. Here the CDR3 DNA reads TGTGCCTCCGGTTGGGAGATTAGCAATCAGCCCCAGCATTTT.

The chain carries TRBV4-1 and TRBJ2-7; 10 bases map to TRBD2. The trim removed 4 bases at V and 1 base at J, leaving 4 bases unmatched. Germline V gene sequence: CDR1 MGHRA, CDR2 YSYEKL. This CDR3 contains 15 residues. This CDR3 reads CASSPGLARSYEQYF. The CDR3 nucleotides are TGCGCCAGCAGCCCGGGACTAGCGCGTTCCTACGAGCAGTACTTC.

The genes are TRBV11-2 and TRBJ1-5; 9 bases match TRBD1. The CDR3 consists of 15 residues. Germline V gene sequence: CDR1 SGHAT, CDR2 FQNNGV. With V trimmed by 5 bases and J by 5 bases, 7 bases remained unmatched. The CDR3 here is CASSAHTGGDQPQHF. The CDR3 region has the DNA TGTGCCAGCAGCGCCCACACAGGGGGCGATCAGCCCCAGCATTTT.

V usage is TRBV19 and J usage is TRBJ2-5; 11 bases match TRBD2. The V gene end was trimmed by 3 bases and the J gene end by 5 bases; junction bases not matched to a gene: 2. The CDR3 is made up of 14 amino acids. The V gene's germline CDR1 is LNHDA and CDR2 SQIVND (reference sequence). CDR3 in amino acids: CASSMLAGGETQYF. CDR3 nucleotides: TGTGCCAGTAGTATGCTAGCGGGAGGCGAGACCCAGTACTTC.

In this sample, this clone turned up once. This sequence joins TRBV28 and TRBJ2-7; D is ambiguous. Germline assignment: CDR1 MDHEN and CDR2 SYDVKM. V was shortened by 4 bases and J by 3 bases, with 19 bases between the two germline ends. The CDR3 spans 16 residues. The CDR3 is CASSSPRALGGYEQYF. CDR3 coding DNA: TGTGCCAGCAGTTCCCCTAGGGCGCTGGGTGGCTACGAGCAGTACTTC.

This clone was detected a few times. The chain recombines TRBV27 with TRBJ1-1, with 8 bases lining up with TRBD1. The CDR3 runs 14 residues. The germline CDR1 and CDR2 sequences are MNHEY and SMNVEV (reference sequence). The V and J ends lost 6 bases and 5 bases, in that order; junction bases with no gene match: 8. CDR3 in amino acids: CASRMDRDGTEAFF. The CDR3 nucleotides are TGTGCCAGCAGAATGGACAGGGATGGGACTGAAGCTTTCTTT.

V is TRBV5-1 and J is TRBJ1-1; the D is unclear. The V gene's germline CDR1 is SGHRS and CDR2 YFSETQ. The CDR3 has 14 amino acids. The V end lost 0 bases, the J end lost 1 base, and 7 bases lay between the germline ends. The CDR3 here is CASSLEEWNTEAFF. For the CDR3, the DNA is TGCGCCAGCAGCTTGGAGGAATGGAACACTGAAGCTTTCTTT.

V usage is TRBV7-3 and J usage is TRBJ1-1; possible D gene TRBD1, 6 bases. The CDR3 runs 13 residues. V lost 4 bases and J lost 2, with 8 bases in between. CDR1 is SGHTA and CDR2 is FQGTGA in the germline V gene. CDR3 residues: CASSYRDNTEAFF. CDR3 DNA: TGTGCCAGCAGCTACAGGGATAACACTGAAGCTTTCTTT.

This clone was counted once. The CDR3 sequence is CASSKIGSGTGEGYTF. The DNA for the CDR3 is TGTGCCAGCAGCAAAATAGGGTCCGGGACAGGGGAAGGCTACACCTTC. The J gene is TRBJ1-2, the V gene TRBV7-9; 10 nucleotides match TRBD1. CDR1 is SEHNR and CDR2 is FQNEAQ in the germline V gene (reference sequence). The CDR3 contains 16 residues. V gave up 5 bases and J gave up 8 bases; unmatched junction bases: 14.

The chain carries TRBV7-3 and TRBJ2-1; 9 nucleotides agree with TRBD2. Germline CDR1 and CDR2: SGHTA and FQGTGA. The ends lost 2 bases at V and 6 bases at J; junction bases unmatched: 5. This CDR3 has 15 amino acids. CDR3 in amino acids: CASSLLLAGVNEQFF. CDR3 nucleotides: TGTGCCAGCAGCTTACTGTTAGCGGGAGTCAATGAGCAGTTCTTC.

With regard to this clone: This same CDR3 is encoded by further DNA sequences in the sample. CDR3 in DNA: TGTGCCAGCAGTTACAGTGGACAGGGGAGGACTGAAGCTTTCTTT. This gives the protein CASSYSGQGRTEAFF. The chain is built from TRBV6-5 and TRBJ1-1; the match to TRBD1 covers 9 bases. Germline V gives CDR1 MNHEY, CDR2 SVGAGI. V gave up 2 bases and J gave up 5 bases; unmatched junction bases: 6. The CDR3 length is 15 residues.

This clone was detected once. The genes are TRBV5-1 and TRBJ2-1; 7 bases map to TRBD2. V lost 3 bases and J lost 6; bases outside the gene matches: 6. In germline, CDR1 is SGHRS, CDR2 YFSETQ. This CDR3 has 14 residues. This CDR3 is CASSSLGGSNEQFF. CDR3 sequence (DNA): TGCGCCAGCAGCTCTTTAGGCGGGAGCAATGAGCAGTTCTTC.

V usage is TRBV29-1 and J usage is TRBJ1-1; D may be TRBD1 (6 bases). CDR3 size: 14 residues. The V and J ends lost 4 bases and 4 bases respectively, with 16 bases between them. Germline values: CDR1 SQVTM, CDR2 ANQGSEA. The CDR3 loop is CSVVPNTGRTEAFF. For the CDR3, the DNA is TGCAGCGTTGTACCCAACACAGGGCGCACTGAAGCTTTCTTT.

V is TRBV30 and J is TRBJ1-6; D might be TRBD1 (6 bases). Germline assignment: CDR1 GTSNPN and CDR2 SVGIG (reference sequence). The CDR3 runs 13 residues. The V end lost 1 base, the J end lost 5 bases, and 6 bases lay between the germline ends. The CDR3 here is CAWSGTDNSPLHF. The DNA for the CDR3 is TGTGCCTGGAGTGGGACAGATAATTCACCCCTCCACTTT. Full variable domain (rest looked up from reference TRBV30 and TRBJ1-6): SQTIHQWPATLVQPVGSPLSLECTVEGTSNPNLYWYRQAAGRGLQLLFYSVGIGQISSEVPQNLSASRPQDRQFILSSKKLLLSDSGFYLCAWSGTDNSPLHFGNGTRLTVT.

The rearrangement joins TRBV15 to TRBJ2-7, with TRBD2 matching over 15 bases. Germline CDR1 and CDR2: LNHNV and YYDKDF (reference sequence). V shed 1 base and J 5 bases; nucleotides not matched to a gene: 6. The CDR3 has 17 amino acids. The CDR3 protein is CATSRATGTSGRNEQYF. CDR3 DNA sequence: TGTGCCACCAGCAGAGCTACCGGGACTAGCGGGAGGAACGAGCAGTACTTC.

The chain has TRBV2 and TRBJ2-3; the D is unclear. The CDR3 is 11 amino acids. Looked up from germline, CDR1 is SNHLY and CDR2 is FYNNEI. Trimming cost V 6 bases and J 5 bases, with 6 bases left between them. The CDR3 DNA reads TGTGCCAGCAGCCAGAGAGATACGCAGTATTTT. The encoded protein is CASSQRDTQYF.

Concerning this clone itself: A read error may account for a junction end that differs from germline. The chain is built from TRBV20-1 and TRBJ1-2; D is possibly TRBD1 (5 bases). The CDR3 is 11 residues long. Germline CDR1 reads DFQATT; CDR2 reads SNEGSKA (reference sequence). As DNA, the CDR3 is TGCAGTGCGCGTGAGTCGGGGACGGAGGCCTTC. Translating it yields CSARESGTEAF.

The CDR3 loop is CASSDGLDSYEQYF. The CDR3 DNA is TGTGCCAGCAGTGACGGACTAGATTCCTACGAGCAGTACTTC. The rearrangement uses TRBV2 and TRBJ2-7; 7 positions match TRBD2. V shed 3 bases and J 1 base; nucleotides not matched to a gene: 3. CDR3 length: 14 amino acids. Germline CDR1 is SNHLY and CDR2 is FYNNEI.

The genes are TRBV5-4 and TRBJ1-2, with 11 positions matching TRBD1. J gave up 2 bases and V 4 bases, and 1 base lay outside the gene matches. CDR1 is SGHNT, CDR2 YYREEE, per germline (reference sequence). The CDR3 totals 14 residues. CDR3 protein: CASSRTGGNYGYTF. As DNA, the CDR3 is TGTGCCAGCAGCAGGACAGGGGGCAACTATGGCTACACCTTC.

A few counts support this clone. The same CDR3 is also encoded by other DNA sequences in this sample. The V and J genes are TRBV5-1 and TRBJ2-3; D gene ambiguous. Trimming left V 0 bases short and J 1 base short, with 3 bases between. The CDR3 covers 13 residues. Germline V lookup: CDR1 SGHRS, CDR2 YFSETQ. This CDR3 reads CASSLVGTDTQYF. In DNA form, the CDR3 reads TGCGCCAGCAGCTTGGTAGGCACAGATACGCAGTATTTT.

The genes are TRBV5-1 and TRBJ2-5; D is ambiguous. V was cut by 4 bases and J by 5 bases, with 12 bases left in between. This CDR3 has 13 amino acids. Germline V CDR1 and CDR2: SGHRS, YFSETQ. The CDR3 DNA sequence: TGCGCCAGCAGCCCCTGGACCGGCGAGACCCAGTACTTC. Its translation: CASSPWTGETQYF.